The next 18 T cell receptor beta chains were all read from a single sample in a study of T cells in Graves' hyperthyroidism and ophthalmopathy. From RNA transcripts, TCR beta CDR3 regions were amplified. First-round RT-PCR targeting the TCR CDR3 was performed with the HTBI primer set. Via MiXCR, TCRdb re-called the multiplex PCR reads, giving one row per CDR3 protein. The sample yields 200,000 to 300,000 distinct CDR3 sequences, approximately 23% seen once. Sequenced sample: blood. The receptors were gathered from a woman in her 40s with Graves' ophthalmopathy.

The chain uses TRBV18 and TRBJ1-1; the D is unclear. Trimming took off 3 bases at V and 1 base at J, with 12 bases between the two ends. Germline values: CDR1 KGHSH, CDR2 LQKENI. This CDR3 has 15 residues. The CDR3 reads CASSPVGLGNTEAFF. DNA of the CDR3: TGTGCCAGCTCACCGGTCGGGTTGGGGAACACTGAAGCTTTCTTT.

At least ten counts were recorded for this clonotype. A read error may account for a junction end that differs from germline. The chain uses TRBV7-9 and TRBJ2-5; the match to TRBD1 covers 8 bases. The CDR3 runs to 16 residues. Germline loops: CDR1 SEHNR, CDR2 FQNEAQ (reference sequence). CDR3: CASSFTYRDRPEAQYF. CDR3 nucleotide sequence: TGTGCCAGCAGCTTCACCTACCGGGACAGGCCAGAGGCCCAGTACTTC.

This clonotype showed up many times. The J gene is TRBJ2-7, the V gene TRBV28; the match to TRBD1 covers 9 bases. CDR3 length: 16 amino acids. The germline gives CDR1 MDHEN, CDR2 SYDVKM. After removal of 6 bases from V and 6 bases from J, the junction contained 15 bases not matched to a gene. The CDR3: CASSPTTGTGRREQYF. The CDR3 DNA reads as TGTGCCAGCAGCCCTACTACCGGGACAGGGAGGCGCGAGCAGTACTTC. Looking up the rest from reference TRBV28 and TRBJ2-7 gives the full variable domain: DVKVTQSSRYLVKRTGEKVFLECVQDMDHENMFWYRQDPGLGLRLIYFSYDVKMKEKGDIPEGYSVSREKKERFSLILESASTNQTSMYLCASSPTTGTGRREQYFGPGTRLTVT.

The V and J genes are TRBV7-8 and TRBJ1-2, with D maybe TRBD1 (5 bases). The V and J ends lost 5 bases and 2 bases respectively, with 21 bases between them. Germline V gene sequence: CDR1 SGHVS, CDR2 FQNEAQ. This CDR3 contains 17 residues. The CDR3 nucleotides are TGTGCCAGCAGCATCGGGACCGCTAAAGGTTCCAACTATGGCTACACCTTC. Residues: CASSIGTAKGSNYGYTF.

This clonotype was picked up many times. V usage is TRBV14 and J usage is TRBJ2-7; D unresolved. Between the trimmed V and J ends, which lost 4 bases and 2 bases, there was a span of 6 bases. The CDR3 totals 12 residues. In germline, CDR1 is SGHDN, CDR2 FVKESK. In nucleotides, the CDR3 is TGTGCCAGCAGCCGCGAGACCTACGAGCAGTACTTC. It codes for CASSRETYEQYF.

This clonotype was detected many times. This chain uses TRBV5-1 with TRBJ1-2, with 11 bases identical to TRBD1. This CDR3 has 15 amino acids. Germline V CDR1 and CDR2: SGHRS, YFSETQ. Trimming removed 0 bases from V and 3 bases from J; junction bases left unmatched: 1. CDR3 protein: CASSLAGQGDYGYTF. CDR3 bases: TGCGCCAGCAGCTTGGCGGGACAGGGGGACTATGGCTACACCTTC.

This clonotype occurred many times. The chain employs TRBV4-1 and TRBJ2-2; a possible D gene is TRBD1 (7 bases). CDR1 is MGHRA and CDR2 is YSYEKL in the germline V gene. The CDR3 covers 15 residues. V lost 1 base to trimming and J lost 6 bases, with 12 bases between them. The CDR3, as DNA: TGCGCCAGCAGCCAAGCATCAGGGGGGTCCGGGGAGCTGTTTTTT. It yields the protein CASSQASGGSGELFF.

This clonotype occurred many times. The CDR3 DNA follows: TGTGCCAGCAGACAGCCACAGGGCTACGAGCAGTACTTC. This translates into CASRQPQGYEQYF. V usage is TRBV28 and J usage is TRBJ2-7; TRBD1 is a possible D gene (6 bases). The V end lost 6 bases, the J end lost 3 bases, and 12 bases lay between the germline ends. Germline lookup yields CDR1 MDHEN and CDR2 SYDVKM. The CDR3 runs to 13 residues.

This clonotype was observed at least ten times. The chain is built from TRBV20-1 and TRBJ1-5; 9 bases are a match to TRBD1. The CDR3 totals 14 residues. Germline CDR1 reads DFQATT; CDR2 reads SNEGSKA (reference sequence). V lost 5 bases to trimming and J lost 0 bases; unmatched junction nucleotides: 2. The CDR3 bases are TGCAGTGCTTGGGACAGGGCTAGCAATCAGCCCCAGCATTTT. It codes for CSAWDRASNQPQHF.

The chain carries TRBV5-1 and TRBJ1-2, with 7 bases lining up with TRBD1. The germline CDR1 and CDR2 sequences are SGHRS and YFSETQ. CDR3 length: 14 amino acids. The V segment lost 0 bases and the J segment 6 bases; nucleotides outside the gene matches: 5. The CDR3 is CASSLVAGGHGYTF. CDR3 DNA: TGCGCCAGCAGCTTGGTGGCAGGGGGTCATGGCTACACCTTC.

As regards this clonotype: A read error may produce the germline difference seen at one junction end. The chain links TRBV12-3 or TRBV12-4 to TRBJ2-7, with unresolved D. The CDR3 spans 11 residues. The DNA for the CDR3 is TGTGCCAGCGGTTTAGTGGGTGAGCAGTACTTC. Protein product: CASGLVGEQYF.

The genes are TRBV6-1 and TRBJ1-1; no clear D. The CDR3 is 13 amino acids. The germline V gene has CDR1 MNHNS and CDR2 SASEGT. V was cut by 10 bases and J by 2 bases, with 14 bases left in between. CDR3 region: CANGPGGNTEAFF. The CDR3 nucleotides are TGTGCCAACGGCCCGGGCGGAAACACTGAAGCTTTCTTT.

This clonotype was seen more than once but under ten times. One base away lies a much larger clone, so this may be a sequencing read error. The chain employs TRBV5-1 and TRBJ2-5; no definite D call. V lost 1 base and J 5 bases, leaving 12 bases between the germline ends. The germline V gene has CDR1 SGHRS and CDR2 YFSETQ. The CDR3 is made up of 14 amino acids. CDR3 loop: CASSLRQAGETQYF. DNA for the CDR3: TGCGCCAGCAGCTTGAGGCAGGCTGGCGAGACCCAGTACTTC.

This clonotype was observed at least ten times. The DNA for the CDR3 is TGCAGCGTTGCGGTGGACAGCAATCAGCCCCAGCATTTT. Amino acids: CSVAVDSNQPQHF. The gene calls are TRBV29-1 and TRBJ1-5; D call uncertain. Between the trimmed V and J ends, which lost 4 bases and 1 base, there was a span of 8 bases. CDR1 SQVTM and CDR2 ANQGSEA come from the germline V gene. This CDR3 region has 13 residues.

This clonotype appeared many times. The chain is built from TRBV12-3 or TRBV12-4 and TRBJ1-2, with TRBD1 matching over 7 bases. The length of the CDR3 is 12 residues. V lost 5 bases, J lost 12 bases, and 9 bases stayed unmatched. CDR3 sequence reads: CASSEIGGADTF. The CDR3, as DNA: TGTGCCAGCAGTGAAATAGGGGGCGCCGACACCTTC.

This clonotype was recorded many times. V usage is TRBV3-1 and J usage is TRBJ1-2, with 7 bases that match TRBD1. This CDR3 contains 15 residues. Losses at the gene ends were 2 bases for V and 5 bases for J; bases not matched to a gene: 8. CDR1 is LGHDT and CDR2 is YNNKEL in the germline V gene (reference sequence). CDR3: CASSQPGQSIYGYTF. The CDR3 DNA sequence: TGTGCCAGCAGCCAACCGGGACAGTCTATTTATGGCTACACCTTC.

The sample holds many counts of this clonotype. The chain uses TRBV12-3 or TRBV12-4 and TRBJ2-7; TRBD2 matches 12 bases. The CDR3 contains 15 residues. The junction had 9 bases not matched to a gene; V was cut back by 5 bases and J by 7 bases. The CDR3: CASSGGTSGPKEQYF. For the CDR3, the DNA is TGTGCCAGCAGTGGGGGGACTAGCGGGCCTAAAGAGCAGTACTTC.

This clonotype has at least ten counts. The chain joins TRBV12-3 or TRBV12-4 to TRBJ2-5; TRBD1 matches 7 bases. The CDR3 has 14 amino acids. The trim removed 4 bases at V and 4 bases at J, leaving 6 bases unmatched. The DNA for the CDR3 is TGTGCCAGCAGTTCATCAGGGGGTTCAGAGACCCAGTACTTC. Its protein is CASSSSGGSETQYF.